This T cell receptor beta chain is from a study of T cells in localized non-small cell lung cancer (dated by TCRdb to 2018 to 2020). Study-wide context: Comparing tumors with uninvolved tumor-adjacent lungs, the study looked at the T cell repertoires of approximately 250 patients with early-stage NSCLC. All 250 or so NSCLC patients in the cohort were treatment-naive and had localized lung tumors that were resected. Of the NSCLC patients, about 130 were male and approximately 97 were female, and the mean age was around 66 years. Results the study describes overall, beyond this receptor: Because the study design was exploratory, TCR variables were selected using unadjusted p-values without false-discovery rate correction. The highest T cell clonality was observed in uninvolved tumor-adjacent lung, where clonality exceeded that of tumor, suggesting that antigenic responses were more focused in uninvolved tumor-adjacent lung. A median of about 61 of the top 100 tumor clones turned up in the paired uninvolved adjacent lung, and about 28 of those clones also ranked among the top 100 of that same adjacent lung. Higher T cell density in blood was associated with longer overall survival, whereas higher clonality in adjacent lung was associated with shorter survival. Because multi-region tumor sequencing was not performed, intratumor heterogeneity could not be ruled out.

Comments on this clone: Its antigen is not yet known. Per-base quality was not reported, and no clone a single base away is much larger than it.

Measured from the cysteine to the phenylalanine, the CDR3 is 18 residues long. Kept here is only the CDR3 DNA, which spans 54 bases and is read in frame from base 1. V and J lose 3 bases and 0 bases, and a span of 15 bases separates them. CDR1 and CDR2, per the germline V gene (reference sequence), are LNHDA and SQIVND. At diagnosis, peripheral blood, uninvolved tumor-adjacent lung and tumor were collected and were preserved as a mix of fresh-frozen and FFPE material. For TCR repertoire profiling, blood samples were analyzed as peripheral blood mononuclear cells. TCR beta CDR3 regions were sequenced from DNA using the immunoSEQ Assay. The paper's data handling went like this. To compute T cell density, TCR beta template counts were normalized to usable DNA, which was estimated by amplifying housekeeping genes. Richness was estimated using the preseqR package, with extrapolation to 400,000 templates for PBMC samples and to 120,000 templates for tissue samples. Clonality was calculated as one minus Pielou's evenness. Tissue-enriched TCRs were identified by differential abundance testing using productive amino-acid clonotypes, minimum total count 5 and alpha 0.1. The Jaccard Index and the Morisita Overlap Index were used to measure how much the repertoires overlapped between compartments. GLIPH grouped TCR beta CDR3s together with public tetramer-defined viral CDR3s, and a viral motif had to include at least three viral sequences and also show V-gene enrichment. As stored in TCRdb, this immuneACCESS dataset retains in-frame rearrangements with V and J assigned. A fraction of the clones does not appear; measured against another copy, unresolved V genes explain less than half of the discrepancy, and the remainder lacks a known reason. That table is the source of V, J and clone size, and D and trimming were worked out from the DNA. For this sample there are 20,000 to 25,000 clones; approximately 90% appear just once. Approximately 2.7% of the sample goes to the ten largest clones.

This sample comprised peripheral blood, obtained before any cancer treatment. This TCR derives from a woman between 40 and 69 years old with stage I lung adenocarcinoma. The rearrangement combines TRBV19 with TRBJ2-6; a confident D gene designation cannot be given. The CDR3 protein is CASSIRRRLNSGANVLTF. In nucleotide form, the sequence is TGTGCCAGTAGTATCCGCAGGCGCTTGAACTCTGGGGCCAACGTCCTGACTTTC.